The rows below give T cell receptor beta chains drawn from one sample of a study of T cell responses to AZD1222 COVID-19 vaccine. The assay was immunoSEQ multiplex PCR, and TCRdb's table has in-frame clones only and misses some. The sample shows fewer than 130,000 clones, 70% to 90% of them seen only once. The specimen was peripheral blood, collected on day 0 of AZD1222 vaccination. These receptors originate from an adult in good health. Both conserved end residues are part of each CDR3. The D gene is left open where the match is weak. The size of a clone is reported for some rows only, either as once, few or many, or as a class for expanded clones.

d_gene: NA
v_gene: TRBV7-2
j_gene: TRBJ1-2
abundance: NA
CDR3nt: TGTGCCAGCAGCTTAGCGGGACGGAACTATGGCTACACCTTC
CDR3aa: CASSLAGRNYGYTF

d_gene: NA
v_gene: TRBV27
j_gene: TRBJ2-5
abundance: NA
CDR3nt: TGTGCCAGCAGTTTGGGCAGCCAGTCCGTGGCCCAGTACTTC
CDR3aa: CASSLGSQSVAQYF

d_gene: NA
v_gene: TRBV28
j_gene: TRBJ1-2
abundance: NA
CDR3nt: TGTGCCAGCTACGGGCAGGGTCTACCTAACTATGGCTACACCTTC
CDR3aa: CASYGQGLPNYGYTF

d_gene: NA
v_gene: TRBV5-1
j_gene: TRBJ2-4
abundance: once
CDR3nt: TGCGCCAGCAGCTTTAACCGTGGGTACGGAAACATTCAGTACTTC
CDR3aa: CASSFNRGYGNIQYF

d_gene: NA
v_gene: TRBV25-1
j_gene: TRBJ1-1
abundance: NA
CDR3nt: TGTGCCACCATAGGGTTCGCTGAAGCTTTCTTT
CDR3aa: CATIGFAEAFF

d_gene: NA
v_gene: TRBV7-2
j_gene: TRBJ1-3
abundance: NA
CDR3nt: TGTGCCAGCAGCTTAGAAGCCGACAGTGGAAACACCATATATTTT
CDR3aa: CASSLEADSGNTIYF

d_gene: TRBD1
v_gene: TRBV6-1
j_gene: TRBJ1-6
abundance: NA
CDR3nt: TGTGCCAGCAGTGTACAACCCTACTCTCAGGGGGCAAATTCACCCCTCCACTTT
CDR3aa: CASSVQPYSQGANSPLHF

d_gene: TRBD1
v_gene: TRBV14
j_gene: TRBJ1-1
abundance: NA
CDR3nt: TGTGCCAGCAGTCTCATGACAGGGGAGGCTTTCTTT
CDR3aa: CASSLMTGEAFF

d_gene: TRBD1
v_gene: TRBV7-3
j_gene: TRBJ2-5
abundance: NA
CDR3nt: TGTGCCAGCAGCCCTCTACCGGGACAGGGCCCCCAGTACTTC
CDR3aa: CASSPLPGQGPQYF

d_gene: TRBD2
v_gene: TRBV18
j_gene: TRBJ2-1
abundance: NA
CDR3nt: TGTGCCAGCTCCCAATCGGGGGGGAATAATGAGCAGTTCTTC
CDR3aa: CASSQSGGNNEQFF

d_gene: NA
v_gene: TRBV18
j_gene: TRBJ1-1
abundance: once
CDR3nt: TGTGCCAGCTCCCTCCGGGACACACTGAACACTGAAGCTTTCTTT
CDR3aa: CASSLRDTLNTEAFF

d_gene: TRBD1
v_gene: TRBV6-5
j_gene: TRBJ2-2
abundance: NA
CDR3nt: TGTGCCAGCACCGATAGCAGGGGGCGGGACGGGGAGCTGTTTTTT
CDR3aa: CASTDSRGRDGELFF

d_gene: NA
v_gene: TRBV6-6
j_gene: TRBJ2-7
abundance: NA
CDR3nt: TGTGCCAGCAGTTACTCCCGGTTTAACGGTGGCGAGCAGTACTTC
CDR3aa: CASSYSRFNGGEQYF

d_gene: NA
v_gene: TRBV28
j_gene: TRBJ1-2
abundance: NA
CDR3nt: TGTGCCAGCAGCACAGACTCCTCGGGTACTAACTATGGCTACACCTTC
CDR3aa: CASSTDSSGTNYGYTF

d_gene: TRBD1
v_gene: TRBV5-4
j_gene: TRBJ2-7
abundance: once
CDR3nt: TGTGCCAGGGACGACAGGGGGAGGGCCTACGAGCAGTACTTC
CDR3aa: CARDDRGRAYEQYF

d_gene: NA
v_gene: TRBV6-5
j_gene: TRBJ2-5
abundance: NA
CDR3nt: TGTGCCGGGACCCCCAGTCAAGGCCGAGAAGAGACCCAGTACTTC
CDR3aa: CAGTPSQGREETQYF

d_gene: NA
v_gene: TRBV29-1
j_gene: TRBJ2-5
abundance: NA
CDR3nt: TGCAGCGTTGAAGATCTTGAGTTTCGGGAGACCCAGTACTTC
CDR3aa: CSVEDLEFRETQYF

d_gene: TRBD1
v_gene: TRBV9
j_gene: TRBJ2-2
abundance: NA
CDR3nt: TGTGCCACCAGGGGGCCATCGAACACCGGGGAGCTGTTTTTT
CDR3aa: CATRGPSNTGELFF

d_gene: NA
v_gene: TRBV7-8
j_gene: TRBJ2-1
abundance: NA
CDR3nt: TGTGCCAGCAGCATTGGGCCTACTTATGAGCAGTTCTTC
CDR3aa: CASSIGPTYEQFF

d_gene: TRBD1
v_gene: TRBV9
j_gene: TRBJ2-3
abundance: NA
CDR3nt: TGTGCCAGCAGCGCAGTGGGACAGGGGACCACAGATACGCAGTATTTT
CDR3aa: CASSAVGQGTTDTQYF

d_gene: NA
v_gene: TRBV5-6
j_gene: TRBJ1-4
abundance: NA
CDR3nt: TGTGCCAGCAGCCCCAGGGAAGTTGGGGAAAAACTGTTTTTT
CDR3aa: CASSPREVGEKLFF

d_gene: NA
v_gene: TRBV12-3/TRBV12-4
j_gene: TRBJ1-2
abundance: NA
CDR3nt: TGTGCCAGCAGCCGGGGCTATGGCTACACCTTC
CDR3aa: CASSRGYGYTF

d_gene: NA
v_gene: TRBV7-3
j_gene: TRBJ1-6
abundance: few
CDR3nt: TGTGCCAGTGGTCGGCAGAATAATTCACCCCTCCACTTT
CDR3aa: CASGRQNNSPLHF

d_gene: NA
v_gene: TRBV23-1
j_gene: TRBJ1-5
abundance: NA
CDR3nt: TGCGCCAGCAGGCAGGGCCAGCCCCAGCATTTT
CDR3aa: CASRQGQPQHF

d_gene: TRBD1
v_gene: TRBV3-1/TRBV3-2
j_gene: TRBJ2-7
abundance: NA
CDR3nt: TGTGCCAGCAGCCAAGGTGGGGGACAGCTCTACGAGCAGTACTTC
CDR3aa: CASSQGGGQLYEQYF

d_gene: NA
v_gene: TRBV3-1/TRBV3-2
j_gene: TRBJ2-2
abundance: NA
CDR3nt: TGTGCCAGCAACGGGGGCGAGAGCACCGGGGAGCTGTTTTTT
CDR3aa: CASNGGESTGELFF

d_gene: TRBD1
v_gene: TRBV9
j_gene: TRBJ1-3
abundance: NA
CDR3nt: TGTGCCAGCAGCGATCCTCCTGAGTCACAGGGGAGTGGAAACACCATATATTTT
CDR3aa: CASSDPPESQGSGNTIYF

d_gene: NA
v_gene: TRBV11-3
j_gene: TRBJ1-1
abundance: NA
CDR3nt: TGTGCCAGCAGCTCCCCCCGGGAGTTTCACACTGAAGCTTTCTTT
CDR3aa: CASSSPREFHTEAFF

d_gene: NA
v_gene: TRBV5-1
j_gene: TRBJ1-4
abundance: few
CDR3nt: TGCGCCAGCAGCTTGCGGTCCGGGGGAAATGAAAAACTGTTTTTT
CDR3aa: CASSLRSGGNEKLFF

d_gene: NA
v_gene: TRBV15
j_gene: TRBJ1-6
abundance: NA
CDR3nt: TGTGCCACCAGCAGAGATCGGAGGGCATATAATTCACCCCTCCACTTT
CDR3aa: CATSRDRRAYNSPLHF

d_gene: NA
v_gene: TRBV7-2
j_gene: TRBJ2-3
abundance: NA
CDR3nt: TGTGCCAGCAGCTTAGTAGGGGGGACTACACTGCAGTATTTT
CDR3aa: CASSLVGGTTLQYF

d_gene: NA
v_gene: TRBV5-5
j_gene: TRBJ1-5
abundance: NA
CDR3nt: TGTGCCAGCAGCTTGGTGGGCAGCCCCTTTAACAATCAGCCCCAGCATTTT
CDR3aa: CASSLVGSPFNNQPQHF

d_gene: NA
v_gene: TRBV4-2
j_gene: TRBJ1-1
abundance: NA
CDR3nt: TGTGCCAGCAGCCAAGGTCCGTTCGGGGGCACTGAAGCTTTCTTT
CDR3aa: CASSQGPFGGTEAFF

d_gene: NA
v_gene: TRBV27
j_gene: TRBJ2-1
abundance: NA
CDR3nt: TGTGCCAGGAAAAATGAGCAGTTCTTC
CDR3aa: CARKNEQFF